A single sample is the source of the 17 T cell receptor beta chains below, sequenced in a study of CD8+CD57+ T cells in acquired aplastic anemia. Genomic DNA provided the template from which TCR beta VDJ and CDR3 profiles were obtained. TCRdb reprocessed the reads via MiXCR and lists one record per CDR3 protein. The table records roughly 290,000 distinct CDR3 sequences, roughly 61% of them present only once. Sequenced patients had shown CD8+CD57+ cell expansion by flow cytometry. Sequencing used sorted CD4+, CD8+, or CD8+CD57+ T cells (not recorded which) from PBMCs. These receptor sequences come from a human donor with aplastic anemia.

J is TRBJ2-2 and V is TRBV7-9; 9 nucleotides line up with TRBD2. CDR3 length: 16 amino acids. V shed 5 bases, J shed 4 bases, and the junction held 8 bases outside the gene matches. Per germline, CDR1 SEHNR and CDR2 FQNEAQ (reference sequence). The DNA of the CDR3 is TGTGCCAGCAGCCAAGTAGCGGGGGAGGCCACCGGGGAGCTGTTTTTT. It yields the protein CASSQVAGEATGELFF. The full variable domain, with the rest looked up from reference TRBV7-9 and TRBJ2-2, is DTGVSQNPRHKITKRGQNVTFRCDPISEHNRLYWYRQTLGQGPEFLTYFQNEAQLEKSRLLSDRFSAERPKGSFSTLEIQRTEQGDSAMYLCASSQVAGEATGELFFGEGSRLTVL.

The rearrangement links TRBV5-1 to TRBJ1-1, with unresolved D. Germline-derived CDR1 and CDR2 are SGHRS and YFSETQ. Trimming pared 1 base from V and 0 bases from J, leaving 7 bases between. The CDR3 runs 14 residues. The CDR3 DNA follows: TGCGCCAGCAGCTTGTCGGTCATGAACACTGAAGCTTTCTTT. Translation gives CASSLSVMNTEAFF.

The V call is TRBV5-6, the J call TRBJ2-2; a weak D match, TRBD2 (5 bases). CDR1 and CDR2 from the germline V gene are SGHDT and YYEEEE. CDR3 size: 13 residues. Trimming removed 5 bases at V and 5 bases at J, with 10 bases between. The CDR3 DNA reads TGTGCCAGCAGAGGACGGAGGACCGGGGAGCTGTTTTTT. Residues: CASRGRRTGELFF.

V gene TRBV7-8 combines with J gene TRBJ2-2; possibly TRBD1 or TRBD2 for D (5 bases each). Germline V gene lookup returns CDR1 SGHVS and CDR2 FQNEAQ. There are 13 residues in the CDR3. The germline V and J ends were trimmed by 2 bases and 8 bases, with 9 bases remaining between them. The CDR3: CASSLRRTGELFF. The CDR3 DNA follows: TGTGCCAGCAGCTTAAGGAGGACAGGGGAGCTGTTTTTT. Full variable domain (missing parts from reference TRBV7-8 and TRBJ2-2): GAGVSQSPRYKVAKRGQDVALRCDPISGHVSLFWYQQALGQGPEFLTYFQNEAQLDKSGLPSDRFFAERPEGSVSTLKIQRTQQEDSAVYLCASSLRRTGELFFGEGSRLTVL.

This chain connects TRBV20-1 to TRBJ2-5; 12 positions agree with TRBD2. Germline CDR1 reads DFQATT; CDR2 reads SNEGSKA (reference sequence). The CDR3 extends over 17 amino acids. V lost 2 bases, J lost 1 base, and 8 bases stayed unmatched. As DNA, the CDR3 is TGCAGTGCTAGACCTACTAGACTAGCGGGAGCCCAAGAGACCCAGTACTTC. Translating gives CSARPTRLAGAQETQYF.

This clonotype was seen only a few times. V and J are TRBV20-1 and TRBJ2-7, with D possibly being TRBD1 (5 bases). The germline V and J ends were trimmed by 6 bases and 1 base, with 13 bases remaining between them. CDR1 is DFQATT and CDR2 is SNEGSKA in the germline V gene (reference sequence). The CDR3 is made up of 13 amino acids. The CDR3 DNA follows: TGCAGTGCGGGGATCCAGGGTTCCTACGAGCAGTACTTC. It encodes CSAGIQGSYEQYF.

This clonotype has only a few counts. A much bigger clone sits one base away, suggesting this may be a read error. The chain combines TRBV20-1 with TRBJ2-7; perhaps TRBD2 as D (5 bases). The CDR3 totals 12 residues. Per the germline V gene, CDR1 is DFQATT and CDR2 is SNEGSKA (reference sequence). With 6 bases removed from V and 6 bases from J, the gap between germline ends came to 15 bases. The CDR3 region has the DNA TGCAGTGCCCGAGTCACGGAGGTCGAGCAGTACTTC. Encoded protein: CSARVTEVEQYF.

The V call is TRBV9, the J call TRBJ1-5; D ambiguous. Germline CDR1 reads SGDLS; CDR2 reads YYNGEE. The CDR3 spans 13 residues. V was shortened by 0 bases and J by 4 bases, with 5 bases between the two germline ends. CDR3 coding DNA: TGTGCCAGCAGCGTAGATCTGAATCAGCCCCAGCATTTT. It specifies CASSVDLNQPQHF.

The chain links TRBV19 to TRBJ2-7; tentatively, D is TRBD1 (7 bases). Trimming took 7 bases from V and 0 from J, leaving 19 bases between them. This CDR3 contains 16 residues. Germline V gene lookup returns CDR1 LNHDA and CDR2 SQIVND (reference sequence). CDR3 in amino acids: CASIVSGAGGSYEQYF. The CDR3 nucleotides read TGTGCCAGTATCGTTTCGGGGGCAGGGGGCTCCTACGAGCAGTACTTC.

The chain joins TRBV24-1 to TRBJ2-7; perhaps TRBD2 as D (6 bases). The germline V gene has CDR1 KGHDR and CDR2 SFDVKD. This CDR3 has 14 residues. Trimming pared 3 bases from V and 6 bases from J, leaving 14 bases between. The chain's CDR3 is CATSDPGTPLEQYF. In DNA form, the CDR3 reads TGTGCCACCAGTGATCCCGGGACTCCTCTCGAGCAGTACTTC.

The chain employs TRBV19 and TRBJ2-1; D remains ambiguous. Germline values: CDR1 LNHDA, CDR2 SQIVND (reference sequence). The ends were cut back, 3 bases at V and 5 bases at J, with 5 bases in the middle. This CDR3 comprises 12 residues. The DNA of the CDR3 is TGTGCCAGTAGTATTGGGCACAATGAGCAGTTCTTC. Protein sequence: CASSIGHNEQFF.

V and J are TRBV7-2 and TRBJ1-5, with no clear D. Trimming took 1 base from V and 15 from J, leaving 13 bases between them. The CDR3 consists of 12 residues. Germline V gene sequence: CDR1 SGHTA, CDR2 FQGNSA. The CDR3 DNA reads TGTGCCAGCAGCTTAGTCTCAGGCCAATGGCATTTT. Protein sequence: CASSLVSGQWHF.

The chain employs TRBV5-1 and TRBJ2-3; 8 bases agree with TRBD2. Per the germline V gene, CDR1 is SGHRS and CDR2 is YFSETQ. The CDR3 loop spans 15 amino acids. The ends lost 3 bases at V and 1 base at J; junction bases unmatched: 4. The CDR3 region has the DNA TGCGCCAGCAGCTCGGGGGGGGTTGGCACAGATACGCAGTATTTT. Translation: CASSSGGVGTDTQYF.

This clonotype was counted between two and nine times. J is TRBJ2-1 and V is TRBV20-1, with a tentative D call TRBD2 (6 bases). Trimming left V 2 bases short and J 0 bases short, with 11 bases between. Germline V CDR1 and CDR2: DFQATT, SNEGSKA (reference sequence). The CDR3 totals 15 residues. DNA for the CDR3: TGCAGTGCTAGAAAGGAGGGGAGCTCCTACAATGAGCAGTTCTTC. The encoded protein is CSARKEGSSYNEQFF.

In its sample, this clonotype was seen many times. The chain carries TRBV12-3 or TRBV12-4 and TRBJ2-1; no clear D. CDR3 size: 11 residues. Trimming removed 5 bases from V and 10 bases from J, with 9 bases in between. This CDR3 is CASSPRAEQFF. CDR3 nucleotide sequence: TGTGCCAGCAGTCCAAGGGCAGAGCAGTTCTTC.

The V gene is TRBV9, the J gene TRBJ2-1; 8 bases line up with TRBD2. Germline CDR1 reads SGDLS; CDR2 reads YYNGEE. The CDR3 length is 13 residues. V was pared by 4 bases and J by 9 bases, with 6 bases of the junction left unmatched. CDR3 bases: TGTGCCAGCAGCCCAGGACTAGCAGGTGAGCAGTTCTTC. This encodes CASSPGLAGEQFF.

This clonotype was seen a few times. The V call is TRBV20-1, the J call TRBJ2-5; D is possibly TRBD1 or TRBD2 (5 bases each). V lost 8 bases to trimming and J lost 5 bases, with 21 bases between them. Germline loops: CDR1 DFQATT, CDR2 SNEGSKA (reference sequence). The CDR3 runs to 14 residues. The CDR3 DNA sequence: TGCAGTCCTTATGGTGGGACGGTTAGGGAGACCCAGTACTTC. As protein: CSPYGGTVRETQYF.